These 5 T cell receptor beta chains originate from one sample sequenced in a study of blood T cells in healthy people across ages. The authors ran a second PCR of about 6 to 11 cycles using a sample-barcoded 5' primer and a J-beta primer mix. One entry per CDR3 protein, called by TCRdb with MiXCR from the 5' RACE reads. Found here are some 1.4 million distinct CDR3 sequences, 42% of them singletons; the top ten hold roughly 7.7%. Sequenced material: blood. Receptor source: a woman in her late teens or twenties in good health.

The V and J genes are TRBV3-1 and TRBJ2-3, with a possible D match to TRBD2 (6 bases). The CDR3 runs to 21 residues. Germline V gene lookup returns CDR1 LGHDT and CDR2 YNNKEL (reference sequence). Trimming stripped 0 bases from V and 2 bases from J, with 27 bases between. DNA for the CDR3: TGTGCCAGCAGCCAAGATCCGAAATGGAGGGGAACCCGTTTTATCACAGATACGCAGTATTTT. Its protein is CASSQDPKWRGTRFITDTQYF.

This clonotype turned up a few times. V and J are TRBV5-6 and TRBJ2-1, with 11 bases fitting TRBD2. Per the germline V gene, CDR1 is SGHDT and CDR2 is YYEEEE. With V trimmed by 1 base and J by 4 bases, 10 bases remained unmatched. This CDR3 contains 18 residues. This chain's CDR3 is CASSLLVAGGSGYNEQFF. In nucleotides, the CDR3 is TGTGCCAGCAGCTTGTTGGTAGCGGGAGGGAGTGGGTACAATGAGCAGTTCTTC.

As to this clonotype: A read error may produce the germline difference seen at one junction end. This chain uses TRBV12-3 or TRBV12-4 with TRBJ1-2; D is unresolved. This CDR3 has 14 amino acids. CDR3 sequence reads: CTSRSPSDLGGYTF. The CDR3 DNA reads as TGTACCAGCAGATCCCCCTCGGACCTGGGGGGCTACACCTTC.

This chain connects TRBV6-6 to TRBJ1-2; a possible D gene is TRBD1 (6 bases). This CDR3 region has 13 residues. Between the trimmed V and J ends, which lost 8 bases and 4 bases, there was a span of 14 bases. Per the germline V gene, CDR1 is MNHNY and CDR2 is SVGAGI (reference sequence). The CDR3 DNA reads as TGTGCCAGCTGTAACAGGGTGGGCTATGGCTACACCTTC. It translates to CASCNRVGYGYTF.

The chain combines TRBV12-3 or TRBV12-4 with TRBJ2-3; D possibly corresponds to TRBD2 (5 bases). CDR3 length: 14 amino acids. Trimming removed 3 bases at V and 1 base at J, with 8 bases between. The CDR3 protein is CASSFRGRTDTQYF. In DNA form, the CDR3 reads TGTGCCAGCAGTTTCCGAGGGCGCACAGATACGCAGTATTTT.